Sequencing of this TCR beta chain was carried out in a study of blood T cells in healthy people across ages. This clonotype was seen many times. As yet, its antigen is unknown. Study-level results: Unsorted PBMC material precluded a definitive naive versus antigen-experienced comparison.

Total RNA, at least 5 micrograms per sample, was extracted from PBMCs. The use of a sample-barcoded 5' primer and a J-beta primer mix characterized a second PCR of about 7 to 12 cycles. TCRdb recomputed calls from the 5' RACE reads with MiXCR, one row per CDR3 protein. The sample yields about 630,000 distinct CDR3 sequences, around 20% seen once. This CDR3 spans 16 amino acids. Losses at the gene ends were 0 bases for V and 5 bases for J; bases not matched to a gene: 7. The germline V gene encodes CDR1 SGHRS and CDR2 YFSETQ. Source material: blood. The chain combines TRBV5-1 with TRBJ2-1; 8 positions agree with TRBD1. This TCR was sampled from a man aged 65 to 85 in good health. In DNA, the CDR3 is TGCGCCAGCAGCTTGGGGGACAGGTTCGCGCACAATGAGCAGTTCTTC. Its protein product is CASSLGDRFAHNEQFF.